The 18 T cell receptor beta chains below all came from one sample that was sequenced in a study of blood T cell repertoires in COVID-19. TCRdb's copy holds only in-frame clones and misses some; the assay was immunoSEQ multiplex PCR. The data show approximately 100,000 clones, with nearly 90% seen just once and around 4.5% held by the top ten. What was sequenced was peripheral blood. These receptors all come from a man aged 65 to 85 with acute or convalescent COVID-19.

This clone was seen a single time. The chain links TRBV5-4 to TRBJ2-5; TRBD2 aligns across 10 bases. The CDR3 is 15 residues long. The V segment lost 1 base and the J segment 3 bases; nucleotides outside the gene matches: 3. The germline V gene has CDR1 SGHNT and CDR2 YYREEE (reference sequence). The CDR3 DNA sequence: TGTGCCAGCAGCTTGAAGCTAGCGGGGGAAGAGACCCAGTACTTC. It translates to CASSLKLAGEETQYF.

The V and J genes are TRBV19 and TRBJ1-2, with D perhaps matching TRBD1 (6 bases). CDR3 length: 15 residues. The germline V gene encodes CDR1 LNHDA and CDR2 SQIVND (reference sequence). Trimming removed 4 bases at V and 4 bases at J, with 16 bases between. This CDR3 reads CASSTGGRGIYGYTF. The DNA of the CDR3 is TGTGCCAGTAGTACTGGCGGCAGGGGCATCTATGGCTACACCTTC. The full variable domain, with the rest looked up from reference TRBV19 and TRBJ1-2, is DGGITQSPKYLFRKEGQNVTLSCEQNLNHDAMYWYRQDPGQGLRLIYYSQIVNDFQKGDIAEGYSVSREKKESFPLTVTSAQKNPTAFYLCASSTGGRGIYGYTFGSGTRLTVV.

The chain combines TRBV25-1 with TRBJ1-4, with D possibly TRBD1 on 6 matching bases. CDR1 is MGHDK, CDR2 SYGVNS, per germline. The CDR3 runs 15 residues. Trimming stripped 2 bases from V and 10 bases from J, with 17 bases between. The CDR3 DNA is TGTGCCAGCAGTGAAAATACAGGGTTTATCGGAAAACTGTTTTTT. Its translation is CASSENTGFIGKLFF.

This clone was seen only once. J is TRBJ1-2 and V is TRBV6-5, with D unclear. The germline gives CDR1 MNHEY, CDR2 SVGAGI. The length of the CDR3 is 13 residues. Trimming took 11 bases from V and 7 from J, leaving 20 bases between them. CDR3 sequence reads: CASVLSERRGYTF. CDR3 nucleotide sequence: TGTGCCTCGGTTCTATCAGAGCGACGTGGCTACACCTTC.

The genes are TRBV9 and TRBJ1-1; weak D call: TRBD1 (5 bases). This CDR3 is built from 13 residues. CDR1 is SGDLS, CDR2 YYNGEE, per germline. V was clipped by 3 bases and J by 4 bases, with 10 bases between them. The CDR3 loop reads CASSDRTSTEAFF. In DNA form, the CDR3 reads TGTGCCAGCAGCGATCGGACAAGCACTGAAGCTTTCTTT.

The table lists this clone with a count of one. The genes are TRBV28 and TRBJ1-5; 9 bases are a match to TRBD1. Per the germline V gene, CDR1 is MDHEN and CDR2 is SYDVKM. The CDR3 length is 16 residues. J lost 0 bases, V lost 0 bases, and 0 bases had no gene match. The CDR3, as DNA: TGTGCCAGCAGTTTATGGGGACAGGGTAGCAATCAGCCCCAGCATTTT. Residues: CASSLWGQGSNQPQHF.

The rearrangement joins TRBV20-1 to TRBJ1-5; no firm D call. This CDR3 comprises 17 residues. Looked up from germline, CDR1 is DFQATT and CDR2 is SNEGSKA (reference sequence). Trimming removed 3 bases from V and 3 bases from J, with 21 bases in between. The CDR3 loop reads CSASTGIGSFDNQPQHF. DNA of the CDR3: TGCAGTGCTAGTACGGGAATAGGGAGTTTCGACAATCAGCCCCAGCATTTT.

The V gene is TRBV19, the J gene TRBJ1-2, with a tentative D call TRBD1 (5 bases). The CDR3 length is 14 residues. CDR1 and CDR2 from the germline V gene are LNHDA and SQIVND (reference sequence). V was cut by 6 bases and J by 4 bases, with 15 bases left in between. The CDR3 spells CASSLGQGFYGYTF. CDR3 nucleotide sequence: TGTGCCAGTAGCCTCGGACAAGGCTTCTATGGCTACACCTTC.

J is TRBJ2-3 and V is TRBV4-1, with D maybe TRBD2 (6 bases). From germline, CDR1 is MGHRA and CDR2 YSYEKL. Trimming pared 4 bases from V and 1 base from J, leaving 18 bases between. The CDR3 is made up of 17 amino acids. The CDR3 DNA sequence: TGCGCCAGCAGCCGGCAGGGCTCCGGCGGGGGCACAGATACGCAGTATTTT. This encodes CASSRQGSGGGTDTQYF.

In its sample, this clone was seen a few times. This chain uses TRBV28 with TRBJ2-2; TRBD1 matches at 7 bases. CDR1 MDHEN and CDR2 SYDVKM come from the germline V gene. J gave up 5 bases and V 5 bases, and 8 bases lay outside the gene matches. The CDR3 extends over 15 amino acids. CDR3 loop: CASSQGQDQTGELFF. In DNA form, the CDR3 reads TGTGCCAGCAGTCAAGGACAGGACCAAACCGGGGAGCTGTTTTTT.

The chain couples TRBV6-5 to TRBJ2-3; maybe TRBD2 (6 bases). V lost 8 bases to trimming and J lost 0 bases, with 6 bases between them. The CDR3 sequence is 12 residues long. In germline, CDR1 is MNHEY, CDR2 SVGAGI. As DNA, the CDR3 is TGTGCCAGCGGGACTAGCACAGATACGCAGTATTTT. This codes for CASGTSTDTQYF.

The sample holds one count of this clone. The chain combines TRBV11-3 with TRBJ2-1, with unresolved D. This CDR3 has 13 amino acids. V dropped 4 bases and J dropped 4 bases, with 8 bases sitting between them. Germline-derived CDR1 and CDR2 are SGHNT and YENEEA. Here the CDR3 reads CASSWAAYNEQFF. DNA of the CDR3: TGTGCCAGCAGCTGGGCAGCATACAATGAGCAGTTCTTC.

The CDR3 is CASSAGGRGKNTEAFF. In DNA, the CDR3 is TGTGCCAGCAGTGCAGGGGGCCGGGGAAAGAACACTGAAGCTTTCTTT. The chain recombines TRBV28 with TRBJ1-1, with 8 positions matching TRBD1. The junction had 9 bases not matched to a gene; V was cut back by 5 bases and J by 1 base. The germline V gene has CDR1 MDHEN and CDR2 SYDVKM. The CDR3 runs 16 residues.

The chain carries TRBV30 and TRBJ2-2; D might be TRBD1 (6 bases). CDR1 and CDR2 from the germline V gene are GTSNPN and SVGIG (reference sequence). The CDR3 has 15 amino acids. Trimming took 5 bases from V and 6 from J, leaving 19 bases between them. CDR3 region: CAWSTGLGAAGELFF. CDR3 in DNA: TGTGCCTGGTCCACAGGGTTAGGGGCCGCCGGGGAGCTGTTTTTT.

The genes are TRBV5-6 and TRBJ1-4; D is undetermined. V was shortened by 0 bases and J by 7 bases, with 13 bases between the two germline ends. CDR3 length: 15 residues. CDR1 is SGHDT and CDR2 is YYEEEE in the germline V gene. CDR3 in DNA: TGTGCCAGCAGCTTGGCCCCGGACTCGGGTGAAAAACTGTTTTTT. This encodes CASSLAPDSGEKLFF.

The count of this clone is one. V gene TRBV5-1 combines with J gene TRBJ1-2, with 7 nucleotides matching TRBD1. V lost 4 bases, J lost 7 bases, and 10 bases stayed unmatched. This CDR3 spans 14 amino acids. CDR1 SGHRS and CDR2 YFSETQ come from the germline V gene. The CDR3 is CASSLQGSIGGYTF. DNA for the CDR3: TGCGCCAGCAGCCTACAGGGGTCCATCGGTGGCTACACCTTC.

This clone was counted between two and nine times. This sequence joins TRBV5-1 and TRBJ2-2; TRBD1 aligns across 8 bases. The CDR3 totals 16 residues. CDR1 is SGHRS, CDR2 YFSETQ, per germline. V trimming: 2 bases; J trimming: 2 bases; junction bases outside the gene matches: 5. CDR3 bases: TGCGCCAGCAGCTTACAGGGGGGCGTTAACACCGGGGAGCTGTTTTTT. It codes for CASSLQGGVNTGELFF. Full variable domain (rest looked up from reference TRBV5-1 and TRBJ2-2): KAGVTQTPRYLIKTRGQQVTLSCSPISGHRSVSWYQQTPGQGLQFLFEYFSETQRNKGNFPGRFSGRQFSNSRSEMNVSTLELGDSALYLCASSLQGGVNTGELFFGEGSRLTVL.

The V and J genes are TRBV3-1 (or the pseudogene TRBV3-2) and TRBJ1-1; D remains ambiguous. The CDR3 contains 17 residues. V lost 4 bases to trimming and J lost 0 bases, with 18 bases between them. Germline V gene sequence: CDR1 LGHDT, CDR2 YNNKEL (reference sequence). The CDR3 bases are TGTGCCAGCAGCCCCCCAATGAGTTCTTCCGTGAACACTGAAGCTTTCTTT. This encodes CASSPPMSSSVNTEAFF.